This T cell receptor beta chain was found in a study of blood T cells in healthy people across ages. This clonotype came up many times. Primed by a sample-barcoded 5' primer and a J-beta primer mix, a second PCR proceeded for about 6 to 12 cycles. Each CDR3 protein gets one entry after TCRdb re-called the 5' RACE reads with MiXCR. Among 590,000 or so distinct CDR3 sequences listed, about 30% were seen once. Unmatched junction bases numbered 16, after V lost 6 bases and J lost 6 bases. The germline V gene encodes CDR1 SGHTA and CDR2 FQGNSA. The length of the CDR3 is 18 residues. This receptor was identified in a woman of 80 years or more in good health. The chain carries TRBV7-2 and TRBJ2-3; 12 bases align to TRBD2. The specimen was blood. The CDR3 reads CASSQILLAGGSVDTQYF. CDR3 coding DNA: TGTGCCAGCAGTCAGATTTTACTAGCGGGGGGTTCTGTGGATACGCAGTATTTT.